Given below is one T cell receptor (beta chain) in context. The data were taken from a study of shared clonotypes between healthy human individuals. CDR1 and CDR2 from the germline V gene are MRHNA and SNTAGT. The CDR3 spans 14 residues. J lost 2 bases, V lost 4 bases, and 2 bases had no gene match. Produced via immunoSEQ multiplex PCR; TCRdb's table is partial and in-frame only. The sample records about 1 million clones, approximately 70% being singletons. This clonotype originated in a man between 18 and 29 years old in good health. The chain is built from TRBV6-4 and TRBJ1-5, with 7 bases lining up with TRBD1. Sequencing used memory CD4+ T cells sorted from blood. The subset here: CD45RA-negative fraction. CDR3 nucleotide sequence: TGTGCCAGCAGTGCTCAGGGGGGCAATCAGCCCCAGCATTTT. Translated, it gives CASSAQGGNQPQHF.